These T cell receptor beta chains were read from a single sample in a study of blood T cell repertoires in COVID-19. TCRdb's table, derived via immunoSEQ multiplex PCR, lists solely in-frame clones and lacks some. In the table there are around 220,000 clones, about nine tenths of which are singletons. The sample taken for sequencing was peripheral blood. These receptors all stem from a man in his fifties or sixties with acute or convalescent COVID-19. CDR3s include the opening cysteine and the closing phenylalanine or tryptophan. D genes are given only for firm matches. Expanded clones get a size class; other rows say once, few or many, or leave the size out.

>-|TRBJ1-1|-|TRBV20-1
CSATQWTEAFF
TGCAGTGCTACTCAGTGGACTGAAGCTTTCTTT
>TRBD1|TRBJ1-4|-|TRBV10-3
CAISAGQGPNEKLFF
TGTGCCATCAGTGCGGGACAGGGGCCTAATGAAAAACTGTTTTTT
>-|TRBJ2-7|-|TRBV6-6
CASSYGSQYEQYF
TGTGCCAGCAGTTACGGGAGCCAATACGAGCAGTACTTC
>-|TRBJ1-2|-|TRBV2
CASSHSSFSNYGYTF
TGTGCCAGCAGTCACAGTTCCTTTTCTAACTATGGCTACACCTTC
>TRBD2|TRBJ2-5|-|TRBV3-1/TRBV3-2
CASRTGLAELGETQYF
TGTGCCAGCAGGACGGGACTAGCGGAACTCGGGGAGACCCAGTACTTC
>TRBD1|TRBJ1-2|-|TRBV27
CASSSTGKGYTF
TGTGCCAGCAGCTCGACAGGGAAAGGCTACACCTTC
>TRBD1|TRBJ2-1|-|TRBV9
CASSFSPGQLSGQFF
TGTGCCAGCAGCTTTTCACCGGGACAGTTATCGGGGCAGTTCTTC
>TRBD1|TRBJ1-1|-|TRBV5-1
CASSFTQGGSGMNTEAFF
TGCGCCAGCAGCTTTACACAGGGGGGTTCAGGGATGAACACTGAAGCTTTCTTT
>TRBD1|TRBJ1-1|-|TRBV29-1
CSEKQGVTEAFF
TGCAGCGAGAAACAGGGGGTGACTGAAGCTTTCTTT
>-|TRBJ2-5|-|TRBV5-1
CASSFKETQYF
TGCGCCAGCAGCTTCAAAGAGACCCAGTACTTC
>TRBD1|TRBJ1-2|-|TRBV5-1
CASSPGGDSHYGYTF
TGCGCCAGCAGCCCAGGGGGCGATTCCCACTATGGCTACACCTTC
>TRBD1|TRBJ1-1|-|TRBV12-5
CASGRQGMTEAFF
TGTGCTAGTGGTCGACAGGGAATGACTGAAGCTTTCTTT
>-|TRBJ1-1|-|TRBV18
CASSPPNSEKTEAFF
TGTGCCAGCTCACCACCGAACTCGGAGAAAACTGAAGCTTTCTTT
>-|TRBJ2-1|-|TRBV12-3/TRBV12-4
CASSSPVGGPGFF
TGTGCCAGCAGTTCCCCGGTCGGGGGGCCCGGGTTCTTC
>TRBD1|TRBJ1-1|-|TRBV6-5
CASSRGDRWGTEAFF
TGTGCCAGCAGTCGTGGGGACAGGTGGGGCACTGAAGCTTTCTTT
>-|TRBJ1-1|-|TRBV29-1
CSVERDTEAFF
TGCAGCGTTGAGAGGGACACTGAAGCTTTCTTT
>-|TRBJ1-1|few|TRBV9
CASSVGSGVNTEAFF
TGTGCCAGCAGCGTAGGGTCGGGGGTGAACACTGAAGCTTTCTTT
>-|TRBJ1-2|-|TRBV7-9
CASSPDTTLRVSGYTF
TGTGCCAGCAGCCCCGACACAACGCTCCGCGTGAGTGGCTACACCTTC
>-|TRBJ1-5|-|TRBV7-2
CASSFDAAGFAQPQHF
TGTGCCAGCAGCTTCGACGCGGCAGGGTTTGCTCAGCCCCAGCATTTT
>-|TRBJ1-2|-|TRBV7-3
CASSLGPAGGYTF
TGTGCCAGCAGCTTAGGCCCCGCCGGGGGCTACACCTTC
>-|TRBJ1-1|-|TRBV19
CASRRQVMNTEAFF
TGTGCCAGTAGAAGACAGGTGATGAACACTGAAGCTTTCTTT
>TRBD1|TRBJ1-1|once|TRBV2
CASRPTGGWTEAFF
TGTGCCAGCAGGCCTACAGGGGGCTGGACTGAAGCTTTCTTT
>TRBD1|TRBJ2-5|-|TRBV6-1
CASSDRGRETQYF
TGTGCCAGCAGTGACAGGGGGCGAGAGACCCAGTACTTC
>TRBD1|TRBJ2-7|-|TRBV5-4
CASSRRWGRTGKTYEQYF
TGTGCCAGCAGCCGTCGTTGGGGGCGGACAGGGAAAACCTACGAGCAGTACTTC
>-|TRBJ1-2|once|TRBV7-2
CASSFDRTNYGYTF
TGTGCCAGCAGCTTTGACAGAACCAACTATGGCTACACCTTC
>-|TRBJ2-1|once|TRBV14
CASSQELGASEQFF
TGTGCCAGCAGCCAAGAGTTGGGGGCTAGCGAGCAGTTCTTC
>TRBD1|TRBJ1-2|-|TRBV3-1/TRBV3-2
CASSFGQGGGYTF
TGTGCCAGCAGCTTCGGACAGGGCGGCGGCTACACCTTC
>-|TRBJ1-4|-|TRBV19
CASSTLAQGRTNEKLFF
TGTGCCAGTAGTACCCTCGCACAGGGACGCACTAATGAAAAACTGTTTTTT
>TRBD1|TRBJ1-6|-|TRBV30
CAWRKGTGDGNSPLHF
TGTGCCTGGAGGAAAGGGACAGGGGACGGTAATTCACCCCTCCACTTT
>-|TRBJ1-5|-|TRBV6-1
CASSDSNQPQHF
TGTGCCAGCAGTGACAGTAATCAGCCCCAGCATTTT
>-|TRBJ2-5|-|TRBV30
CAWDRYQETQYF
TGTGCCTGGGACCGGTACCAAGAGACCCAGTACTTC
>-|TRBJ2-7|-|TRBV3-1/TRBV3-2
CASSQGQVSYEQYF
TGTGCCAGCAGCCAAGGACAGGTCTCCTACGAGCAGTACTTC
>TRBD2|TRBJ2-3|few|TRBV29-1
CSVLGLAGFTDTQYF
TGCAGCGTGTTGGGACTAGCGGGGTTCACAGATACGCAGTATTTT
>-|TRBJ1-1|-|TRBV5-4
CASSPNVGNTEAFF
TGTGCCAGCAGCCCAAACGTCGGGAACACTGAAGCTTTCTTT
>-|TRBJ2-7|-|TRBV3-1/TRBV3-2
CASTAGEAPGLYF
TGTGCCAGCACGGCCGGGGAGGCCCCCGGGCTGTACTTC
>TRBD1|TRBJ1-1|-|TRBV19
CASSIGDRLNTEAFF
TGTGCCAGTAGTATCGGGGACAGGCTTAACACTGAAGCTTTCTTT
>-|TRBJ1-1|once|TRBV25-1
CASSGSGRVAEAFF
TGTGCCAGCAGTGGGTCGGGTCGGGTCGCTGAAGCTTTCTTT
>TRBD1|TRBJ1-2|once|TRBV7-9
CASSPGTGDRGYTF
TGTGCCAGCAGTCCCGGGACAGGGGATAGGGGCTACACCTTC